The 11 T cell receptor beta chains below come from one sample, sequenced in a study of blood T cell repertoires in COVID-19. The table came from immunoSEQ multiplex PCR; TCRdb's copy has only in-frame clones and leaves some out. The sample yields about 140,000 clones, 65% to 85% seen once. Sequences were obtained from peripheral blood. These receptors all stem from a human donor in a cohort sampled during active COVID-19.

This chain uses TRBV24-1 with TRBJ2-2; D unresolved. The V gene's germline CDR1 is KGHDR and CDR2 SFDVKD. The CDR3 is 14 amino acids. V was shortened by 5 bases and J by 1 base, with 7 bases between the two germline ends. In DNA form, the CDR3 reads TGTGCCACCAGTGTCTCGGGGAACACCGGGGAGCTGTTTTTT. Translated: CATSVSGNTGELFF.

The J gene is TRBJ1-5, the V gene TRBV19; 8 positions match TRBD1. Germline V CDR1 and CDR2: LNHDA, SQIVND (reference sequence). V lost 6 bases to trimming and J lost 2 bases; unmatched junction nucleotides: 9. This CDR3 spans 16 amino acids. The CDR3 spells CASRDNTGGGNQPQHF. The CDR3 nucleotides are TGTGCCAGTAGGGACAACACAGGGGGTGGCAATCAGCCCCAGCATTTT.

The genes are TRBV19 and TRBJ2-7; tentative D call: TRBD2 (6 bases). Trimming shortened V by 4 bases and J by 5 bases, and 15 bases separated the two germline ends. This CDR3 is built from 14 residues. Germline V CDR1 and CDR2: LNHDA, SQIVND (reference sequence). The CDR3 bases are TGTGCCAGTAGTAAAGGAGGGAGTCCTCACGAGCAGTACTTC. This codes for CASSKGGSPHEQYF. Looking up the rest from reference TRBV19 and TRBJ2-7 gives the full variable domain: DGGITQSPKYLFRKEGQNVTLSCEQNLNHDAMYWYRQDPGQGLRLIYYSQIVNDFQKGDIAEGYSVSREKKESFPLTVTSAQKNPTAFYLCASSKGGSPHEQYFGPGTRLTVT.

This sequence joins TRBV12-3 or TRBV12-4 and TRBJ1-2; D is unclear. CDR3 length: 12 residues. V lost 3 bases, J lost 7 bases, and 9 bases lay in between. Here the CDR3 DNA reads TGTGCCAGCAGTTTGACCGCGGTTGGCTACACCTTC. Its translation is CASSLTAVGYTF.

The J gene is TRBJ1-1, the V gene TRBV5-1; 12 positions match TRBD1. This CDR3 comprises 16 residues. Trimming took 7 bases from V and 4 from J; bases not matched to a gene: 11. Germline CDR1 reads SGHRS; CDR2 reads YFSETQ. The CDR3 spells CASRLGQGARGTEAFF. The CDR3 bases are TGCGCCAGCCGTTTGGGACAGGGGGCGCGGGGCACTGAAGCTTTCTTT.

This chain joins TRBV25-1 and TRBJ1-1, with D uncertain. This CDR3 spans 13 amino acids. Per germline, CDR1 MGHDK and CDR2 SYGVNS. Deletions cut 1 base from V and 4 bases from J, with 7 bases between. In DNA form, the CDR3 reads TGTGCCAGCAGTGAATTTCGGAGCACTGAAGCTTTCTTT. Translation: CASSEFRSTEAFF.

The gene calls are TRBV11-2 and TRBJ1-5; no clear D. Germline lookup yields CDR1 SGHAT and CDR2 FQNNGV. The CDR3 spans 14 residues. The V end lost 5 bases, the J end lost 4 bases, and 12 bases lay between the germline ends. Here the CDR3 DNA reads TGTGCCAGCAGCCCCGCCGGAGGGAATCAGCCCCAGCATTTT. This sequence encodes CASSPAGGNQPQHF.

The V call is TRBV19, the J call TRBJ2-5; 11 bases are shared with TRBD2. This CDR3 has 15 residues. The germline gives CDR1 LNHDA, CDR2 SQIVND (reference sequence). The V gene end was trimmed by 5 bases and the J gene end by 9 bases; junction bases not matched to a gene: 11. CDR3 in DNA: TGTGCCAGTAGTGGAACTAGCGGGGGCCGTGTGGCCCAGTACTTC. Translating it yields CASSGTSGGRVAQYF.

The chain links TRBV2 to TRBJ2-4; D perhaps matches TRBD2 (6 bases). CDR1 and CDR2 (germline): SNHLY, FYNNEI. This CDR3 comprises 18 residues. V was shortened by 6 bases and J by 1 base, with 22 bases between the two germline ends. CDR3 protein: CASRDHQWGVLAKNIQYF. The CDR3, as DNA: TGTGCCAGCAGGGACCATCAATGGGGGGTACTGGCCAAAAACATTCAGTACTTC.

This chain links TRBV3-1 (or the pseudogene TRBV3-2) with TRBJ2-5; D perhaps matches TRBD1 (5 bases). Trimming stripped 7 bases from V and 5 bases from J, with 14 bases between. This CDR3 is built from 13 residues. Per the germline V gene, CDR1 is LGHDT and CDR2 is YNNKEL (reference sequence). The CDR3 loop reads CASNRLGVETQYF. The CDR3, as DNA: TGTGCCAGCAACCGGCTAGGGGTGGAGACCCAGTACTTC.

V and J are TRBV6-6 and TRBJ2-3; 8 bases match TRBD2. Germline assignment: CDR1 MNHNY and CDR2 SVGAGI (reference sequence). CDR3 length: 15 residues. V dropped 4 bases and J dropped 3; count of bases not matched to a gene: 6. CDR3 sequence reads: CASSFPGLGTDTQYF. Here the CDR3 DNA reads TGTGCCAGCAGTTTCCCGGGACTAGGTACAGATACGCAGTATTTT.